These 17 T cell receptor beta chains share one sample of origin, sequenced in a study of shared clonotypes between healthy human individuals. TCRdb keeps only in-frame clones here, not all; method: immunoSEQ multiplex PCR. The sample records about 590,000 clones, over 95% being singletons. Only CD45RO-negative cells positively selected for CCR7 counted as naive CD8 cells, so terminally differentiated effector memory CD45RA+ cells were excluded. The specimen was naive CD8+ T cells sorted from blood. The receptors were gathered from a woman aged 25 to 45 in good health.

As regards this clone: An end of the junction does not agree with germline; a read error may underlie this. V usage is TRBV6-1 and J usage is TRBJ2-7; 9 bases match TRBD1. This CDR3 region has 12 residues. Per the germline V gene, CDR1 is MNHNS and CDR2 is SASEGT. CDR3 coding DNA: TGTGCCAGCAGTGAAAATAGGGGACAGGGTTTCTTC. It translates to CASSENRGQGFF.

The chain joins TRBV5-6 to TRBJ1-5; D gene ambiguous. V lost 4 bases, J lost 4 bases, and 9 bases lay in between. The CDR3 runs to 13 residues. The germline V gene has CDR1 SGHDT and CDR2 YYEEEE. The chain's CDR3 is CASSGSLNQPQHF. The CDR3 bases are TGTGCCAGCAGCGGCAGTTTGAATCAGCCCCAGCATTTT.

The chain joins TRBV29-1 to TRBJ2-7; TRBD2 agrees at 9 bases. Germline values: CDR1 SQVTM, CDR2 ANQGSEA. After removal of 6 bases from V and 4 bases from J, the junction contained 13 bases not matched to a gene. The CDR3 consists of 15 residues. In DNA, the CDR3 is TGCAGCGTCCAAGGGCTAGCGGGATGGAATTACGAGCAGTACTTC. It codes for CSVQGLAGWNYEQYF.

The rearrangement uses TRBV5-6 and TRBJ1-1, with a tentative D call TRBD1 (5 bases). The CDR3 is made up of 19 amino acids. V was trimmed by 5 bases and J by 5 bases, leaving 31 bases between them. The germline V gene has CDR1 SGHDT and CDR2 YYEEEE. The CDR3 is CASSYAGPATDILGTEAFF. CDR3 coding DNA: TGTGCCAGCAGTTACGCGGGGCCGGCCACAGACATTTTAGGAACTGAAGCTTTCTTT.

The V gene is TRBV5-1, the J gene TRBJ2-5; 7 nucleotides line up with TRBD1. The ends lost 4 bases at V and 6 bases at J; junction bases unmatched: 12. This CDR3 is built from 15 residues. Germline V lookup: CDR1 SGHRS, CDR2 YFSETQ. The CDR3 DNA sequence: TGCGCCAGCAGCCCCCGACAGGGAAGTTCGAAGACCCAGTACTTC. This gives the protein CASSPRQGSSKTQYF.

This clone has only one observation. The chain uses TRBV5-6 and TRBJ1-1; D remains unclear. V dropped 1 base and J dropped 0 bases, with 7 bases sitting between them. In germline, CDR1 is SGHDT, CDR2 YYEEEE. The CDR3 runs 14 residues. The CDR3 is CASSLSRLNTEAFF. DNA for the CDR3: TGTGCCAGCAGCTTGTCTCGGTTGAACACTGAAGCTTTCTTT.

V gene TRBV27 combines with J gene TRBJ2-7; TRBD2 matches at 8 bases. Germline CDR1 reads MNHEY; CDR2 reads SMNVEV (reference sequence). The CDR3 is 14 amino acids. V lost 6 bases, J lost 6 bases, and 10 bases stayed unmatched. The CDR3 spells CASRGRGARGEQYF. Written as DNA, the CDR3 is TGTGCCAGCAGAGGGCGGGGGGCGAGGGGCGAGCAGTACTTC.

V is TRBV2 and J is TRBJ2-7; 12 nucleotides match TRBD2. Losses at the gene ends were 0 bases for V and 3 bases for J; bases not matched to a gene: 12. Germline V gives CDR1 SNHLY, CDR2 FYNNEI. This CDR3 has 19 amino acids. The CDR3 DNA reads TGTGCCAGCAGTGAAGCGCTTCTAGGACTAGCGGGAAAGAGCTACGAGCAGTACTTC. This gives the protein CASSEALLGLAGKSYEQYF. Combining the CDR3 with reference TRBV2 and TRBJ2-7 gives the whole variable domain EPEVTQTPSHQVTQMGQEVILRCVPISNHLYFYWYRQILGQKVEFLVSFYNNEISEKSEIFDDQFSVERPDGSNFTLKIRSTKLEDSAMYFCASSEALLGLAGKSYEQYFGPGTRLTVT.

The V gene is TRBV29-1, the J gene TRBJ2-1, with TRBD2 matching over 11 bases. V lost 7 bases and J lost 0; bases outside the gene matches: 14. The CDR3 is 18 amino acids. Per the germline V gene, CDR1 is SQVTM and CDR2 is ANQGSEA. CDR3 coding DNA: TGCAGCGCCGAGCCGGGACTAGCGGAGCTGAGCTCCTACAATGAGCAGTTCTTC. This gives the protein CSAEPGLAELSSYNEQFF.

The sample holds one count of this clone. This chain uses TRBV28 with TRBJ2-3, with D perhaps being TRBD1 or TRBD2 (5 bases each). Germline-derived CDR1 and CDR2 are MDHEN and SYDVKM. The germline V and J ends were trimmed by 4 bases and 2 bases, with 7 bases remaining between them. There are 13 residues in the CDR3. DNA of the CDR3: TGTGCCAGCAGTTGGGACGACACAGATACGCAGTATTTT. Its translation: CASSWDDTDTQYF.

This chain connects TRBV15 to TRBJ2-2; 8 bases map to TRBD2. V lost 0 bases, J lost 1 base, and 4 bases stayed unmatched. CDR1 LNHNV and CDR2 YYDKDF come from the germline V gene (reference sequence). The CDR3 spans 17 residues. As DNA, the CDR3 is TGTGCCACCAGCAGAGATTACCTAGCGGGGAACACCGGGGAGCTGTTTTTT. It specifies CATSRDYLAGNTGELFF.

The chain recombines TRBV9 with TRBJ1-1; 7 bases match TRBD1. CDR3 size: 15 residues. CDR1 is SGDLS and CDR2 is YYNGEE in the germline V gene. V lost 4 bases, J lost 6 bases, and 12 bases stayed unmatched. For the CDR3, the DNA is TGTGCCAGCAGCCCCCTGACAGGGCTCGGGGCTGAAGCTTTCTTT. Protein product: CASSPLTGLGAEAFF.

This rearrangement joins TRBV4-1 to TRBJ2-2, with 7 bases identical to TRBD2. V was clipped by 4 bases and J by 6 bases; unmatched bases: 11. This CDR3 region has 16 residues. The germline V gene encodes CDR1 MGHRA and CDR2 YSYEKL. The CDR3, as DNA: TGCGCCAGCAGCCCCGAGAGCGGGAAGTACCCCGGGGAGCTGTTTTTT. Translating it yields CASSPESGKYPGELFF.

V is TRBV4-1 and J is TRBJ2-1, with 13 bases fitting TRBD2. The CDR3 has 20 amino acids. V lost 3 bases to trimming and J lost 0 bases; unmatched junction nucleotides: 11. Per germline, CDR1 MGHRA and CDR2 YSYEKL. The DNA of the CDR3 is TGCGCCAGCAGCCATCCGGTTGGATGGACTAGCGGGAGCTCCTACAATGAGCAGTTCTTC. Protein sequence: CASSHPVGWTSGSSYNEQFF.

V and J are TRBV28 and TRBJ1-1; D is perhaps TRBD1 (6 bases). The CDR3 loop spans 15 amino acids. The V gene's germline CDR1 is MDHEN and CDR2 SYDVKM. V lost 7 bases, J lost 0 bases, and 15 bases lay in between. The CDR3 sequence is CASTLQGGLNTEAFF. CDR3 DNA sequence: TGTGCCAGCACCTTGCAAGGGGGACTGAACACTGAAGCTTTCTTT.

The chain employs TRBV6-6 and TRBJ2-7, with D perhaps TRBD1 (6 bases). Germline values: CDR1 MNHNY, CDR2 SVGAGI (reference sequence). V lost 4 bases to trimming and J lost 7 bases, with 14 bases between them. CDR3 length equals 13 residues. CDR3 region: CASSFWGPGEQYF. CDR3 DNA: TGTGCCAGCAGTTTTTGGGGGCCGGGGGAGCAGTACTTC.

The chain recombines TRBV6-5 with TRBJ2-1; 11 nucleotides match TRBD2. The junction had 7 bases not matched to a gene; V was cut back by 2 bases and J by 10 bases. Germline values: CDR1 MNHEY, CDR2 SVGAGI. The CDR3 loop spans 15 amino acids. The CDR3 here is CASSYGLAGGVEQFF. Written as DNA, the CDR3 is TGTGCCAGCAGTTACGGGCTAGCGGGAGGTGTGGAGCAGTTCTTC.